One and the same sample provided the 2 T cell receptor beta chains below, sequenced in a study of cytomegalovirus exposure and HLA in healthy donors. The PCR contained 60 Vbeta and 13 Jbeta primers. Here immunoSEQ multiplex PCR was the method, and the copy in TCRdb shows in-frame clones only, minus some. The table shows 130,000 to 150,000 clones, with roughly 80% occurring only once. The sequenced sample was PBMCs. The receptors derive from a man aged 35-49 years in good health and CMV-seropositive.

The rearrangement joins TRBV5-1 to TRBJ1-5; 8 bases are shared with TRBD1. CDR3 length equals 13 residues. Looked up from germline, CDR1 is SGHRS and CDR2 is YFSETQ. V lost 4 bases to trimming and J lost 4 bases; unmatched junction nucleotides: 1. The CDR3 nucleotides read TGCGCCAGCAGCCGGACAGGGAATCAGCCCCAGCATTTT. Protein product: CASSRTGNQPQHF.

The DNA for the CDR3 is TGTGCCATCAGGGGATCGACTACGAACACCGGGGAGCTGTTTTTT. It translates to CAIRGSTTNTGELFF. V is TRBV10-3 and J is TRBJ2-2; a possible D gene is TRBD2 (5 bases). Germline loops: CDR1 ENHRY, CDR2 SYGVKD. The germline V and J ends were trimmed by 6 bases and 0 bases, with 11 bases remaining between them. The CDR3 has 15 amino acids.